The table lists the clone carrying this TCR beta chain with a few counts. The use of a sample-barcoded 5' primer and a J-beta primer mix characterized a second PCR of 7 to 11 cycles. A template-switch adaptor containing 12 random nucleotides labeled each cDNA molecule. TCRdb processed the 5' RACE reads anew with MiXCR; each CDR3 protein has one entry. The top ten hold more than 25% of the sample, which has hundreds of thousands of distinct CDR3 sequences, roughly 56% seen once. This entry belongs to a study of blood T cells in healthy people across ages. Germline CDR1 reads SGHKS; CDR2 reads YYEKEE (reference sequence). The CDR3 sequence is 14 residues long. The ends were cut back, 2 bases at V and 5 bases at J, with 14 bases in the middle.

Specimen: blood. J is TRBJ2-7 and V is TRBV5-5, with D possibly called TRBD1 or TRBD2 (6 bases each). The TCR comes from a man between 35 and 55 years old in good health. CDR3 in amino acids: CASSLPGGGDEQYF. The CDR3 DNA reads TGTGCCAGCAGCTTACCCGGGGGCGGCGACGAGCAGTACTTC.